A single sample is the source of the 14 T cell receptor beta chains below, sequenced in a study of human versus mouse CDR3 diversity and MHC coevolution. Sequencing was performed with immunoSEQ multiplex PCR; in TCRdb, only in-frame clones are kept and a portion is missing. The sample consists of tens of thousands of clones, 90% to 95% of them appearing once. Sequences were obtained from naive CD4+ T cells from blood. Indicated subset: CD45RO-negative CD62L-positive naive CD4 T cells. Receptors were obtained from a person between 30 and 69 years old in good health.

V usage is TRBV27 and J usage is TRBJ2-7, with D possibly being TRBD1 (5 bases). This CDR3 is 11 amino acids long. Per germline, CDR1 MNHEY and CDR2 SMNVEV (reference sequence). Trimming pared 2 bases from V and 6 bases from J, leaving 5 bases between. In DNA form, the CDR3 reads TGTGCCAGCAGTTTAGGGGCCGAGCAGTACTTC. This encodes CASSLGAEQYF.

The gene calls are TRBV4-2 and TRBJ2-5; TRBD2 aligns across 7 bases. The trim removed 4 bases at V and 5 bases at J, leaving 7 bases unmatched. The CDR3 extends over 14 amino acids. Per germline, CDR1 LGHNA and CDR2 YNFKEQ. CDR3 amino acids: CASSPPGLEETQYF. The CDR3 nucleotides are TGTGCCAGCAGCCCCCCCGGACTAGAGGAGACCCAGTACTTC.

The chain couples TRBV11-2 to TRBJ1-1; no firm D call. The germline V gene has CDR1 SGHAT and CDR2 FQNNGV. The CDR3 runs 17 residues. The V and J ends lost 0 bases and 1 base respectively, with 15 bases between them. CDR3 residues: CASSLDAGQDPNTEAFF. The DNA for the CDR3 is TGTGCCAGCAGCTTAGATGCGGGTCAGGACCCGAACACTGAAGCTTTCTTT.

The chain is built from TRBV19 and TRBJ2-1; 9 bases are a match to TRBD1. There are 16 residues in the CDR3. The germline CDR1 and CDR2 sequences are LNHDA and SQIVND (reference sequence). The V and J ends lost 7 bases and 7 bases, in that order; junction bases with no gene match: 14. CDR3 region: CASTFGGTGIRNEQFF. The CDR3 DNA reads TGTGCCAGTACCTTCGGAGGGACAGGGATAAGGAATGAGCAGTTCTTC.

Only one count was recorded for this clone. CDR3 sequence: CASRAPGQGASYEQYF. CDR3 in DNA: TGCGCCAGCAGAGCACCGGGACAGGGGGCCTCCTACGAGCAGTACTTC. The genes are TRBV5-1 and TRBJ2-7, with 12 bases fitting TRBD1. The trim removed 5 bases at V and 0 bases at J, leaving 6 bases unmatched. CDR1 SGHRS and CDR2 YFSETQ come from the germline V gene. CDR3 length: 16 residues.

This clone was observed a single time. The gene calls are TRBV29-1 and TRBJ2-2, with 16 bases identical to TRBD2. After removal of 6 bases from V and 1 base from J, the junction contained 5 bases not matched to a gene. The CDR3 extends over 17 amino acids. The germline gives CDR1 SQVTM, CDR2 ANQGSEA. The CDR3 sequence: CSVQGLAGGVNTGELFF. The CDR3 nucleotides are TGCAGCGTCCAGGGACTAGCGGGGGGGGTGAACACCGGGGAGCTGTTTTTT.

This chain uses TRBV5-1 with TRBJ1-1, with 7 bases identical to TRBD1. With 0 bases clipped from V and 7 bases from J, the junction kept 9 bases outside the gene matches. Germline V gene sequence: CDR1 SGHRS, CDR2 YFSETQ. This CDR3 has 15 amino acids. In DNA form, the CDR3 reads TGCGCCAGCAGCTTGGGACAGGGCCAAATAGGTGAAGCTTTCTTT. Residues: CASSLGQGQIGEAFF.

This chain uses TRBV19 with TRBJ1-1; no definite D call. V lost 3 bases to trimming and J lost 8 bases, with 7 bases between them. This CDR3 contains 11 residues. Germline values: CDR1 LNHDA, CDR2 SQIVND (reference sequence). Here the CDR3 DNA reads TGTGCCAGTAGTATTAAGGAGGAAGCTTTCTTT. Its protein product is CASSIKEEAFF.

The rearrangement links TRBV9 to TRBJ2-2; a weak D match, TRBD2 (6 bases). There are 14 residues in the CDR3. CDR1 and CDR2 from the germline V gene are SGDLS and YYNGEE. With 3 bases removed from V and 0 bases from J, the gap between germline ends came to 6 bases. CDR3 residues: CASSAGANTGELFF. The CDR3 coding sequence is TGTGCCAGCAGCGCGGGGGCGAACACCGGGGAGCTGTTTTTT.

The J gene is TRBJ2-7, the V gene TRBV18, with D tentatively TRBD1 (6 bases). V shed 3 bases and J shed 4 bases, with 13 bases lying between them. This CDR3 has 14 residues. Germline lookup yields CDR1 KGHSH and CDR2 LQKENI. In DNA, the CDR3 is TGTGCCAGCTCACCCACCGGGACACCTTACGAGCAGTACTTC. Its protein product is CASSPTGTPYEQYF.

The genes are TRBV28 and TRBJ1-3; 7 bases are a match to TRBD1. Per the germline V gene, CDR1 is MDHEN and CDR2 is SYDVKM. The CDR3 has 16 residues. V was clipped by 2 bases and J by 3 bases; unmatched bases: 7. The CDR3 DNA is TGTGCCAGCAGTTTAAACAGGGGCATTTTTGGAAACACCATATATTTT. This sequence encodes CASSLNRGIFGNTIYF.

The V and J genes are TRBV14 and TRBJ1-2; no clear D gene. Trimming cost V 0 bases and J 4 bases, with 6 bases left between them. Germline values: CDR1 SGHDN, CDR2 FVKESK. The CDR3 consists of 13 residues. The CDR3 sequence is CASSQDAGYGYTF. The CDR3 nucleotides are TGTGCCAGCAGCCAAGATGCAGGCTATGGCTACACCTTC.

The chain uses TRBV15 and TRBJ2-2, with TRBD1 matching over 8 bases. Trimming at V came to 1 base and at J to 1 base, leaving 2 bases not matched to a gene. This CDR3 is 16 amino acids long. The germline V gene encodes CDR1 LNHNV and CDR2 YYDKDF (reference sequence). The CDR3 spells CATSRGGTGNTGELFF. The CDR3 DNA follows: TGTGCCACCAGCAGAGGCGGGACAGGGAACACCGGGGAGCTGTTTTTT.

The V call is TRBV7-2, the J call TRBJ2-7; TRBD1 aligns across 10 bases. This CDR3 is built from 13 residues. Looked up from germline, CDR1 is SGHTA and CDR2 is FQGNSA. V shed 4 bases and J 3 bases; nucleotides not matched to a gene: 0. Here the CDR3 DNA reads TGTGCCAGCAGCTGGACAGGGGGCTACGAGCAGTACTTC. Its translation: CASSWTGGYEQYF. Supplemented by reference TRBV7-2 and TRBJ2-7, the full variable domain reads GAGVSQSPSNKVTEKGKDVELRCDPISGHTALYWYRQSLGQGLEFLIYFQGNSAPDKSGLPSDRFSAERTGGSVSTLTIQRTQQEDSAVYLCASSWTGGYEQYFGPGTRLTVT.